These 15 T cell receptor beta chains originate from one sample sequenced in a study of T cells in Graves' hyperthyroidism and ophthalmopathy. Amplification yielded TCR beta CDR3 regions, with RNA transcripts as the source. A first-round RT-PCR of the TCR CDR3 used the HTBI primer set. Each CDR3 protein gets one entry after TCRdb re-called the multiplex PCR reads with MiXCR. The sample has 300,000 to 450,000 distinct CDR3 sequences; about 15% are singletons. The specimen was blood. The receptors originated from a woman between 55 and 75 years old with Graves' hyperthyroidism.

The table lists this clonotype with many counts. The V call is TRBV12-3 or TRBV12-4, the J call TRBJ2-5; 9 nucleotides match TRBD2. Trimming at V came to 4 bases and at J to 4 bases, leaving 10 bases not matched to a gene. The CDR3 sequence is 16 residues long. CDR3 in DNA: TGTGCCAGCAGTTCCCCTAGCGGGATCGGGGGAGAGACCCAGTACTTC. Residues: CASSSPSGIGGETQYF.

This clonotype was observed at least ten times. The V and J genes are TRBV6-1 and TRBJ2-5; 8 nucleotides match TRBD1. J gave up 4 bases and V 6 bases, and 13 bases lay outside the gene matches. This CDR3 spans 16 amino acids. CDR1 is MNHNS, CDR2 SASEGT, per germline. CDR3 loop: CASRTPQGQGGETQYF. CDR3 DNA: TGTGCCAGCAGGACCCCGCAAGGACAGGGAGGAGAGACCCAGTACTTC.

Turning to this clonotype: This may arise from a read error, as a much more abundant clone is one base away. This chain uses TRBV20-1 with TRBJ2-1; 11 bases fit TRBD2. Per germline, CDR1 DFQATT and CDR2 SNEGSKA (reference sequence). The CDR3 is 16 amino acids. Trimming cost V 6 bases and J 12 bases; bases outside gene matches: 19. CDR3 nucleotide sequence: TGCAGTGCCGACAAACAAACTAGCGGGAGATTTGATGGGCAGTTCTTC. It specifies CSADKQTSGRFDGQFF.

This clonotype came up many times. V usage is TRBV11-2 and J usage is TRBJ2-2, with D unclear. This CDR3 is built from 12 residues. Germline V CDR1 and CDR2: SGHAT, FQNNGV. Trimming cost V 2 bases and J 5 bases, with 3 bases left between them. CDR3 nucleotides: TGTGCCAGCAGCTTAAGGACCGGGGAGCTGTTTTTT. Its protein is CASSLRTGELFF.

This clonotype was recorded at least ten times. A read error is possible here, since a much larger clone lies one base away. The gene calls are TRBV20-1 and TRBJ1-1; no clear D gene. Per the germline V gene, CDR1 is DFQATT and CDR2 is SNEGSKA (reference sequence). The CDR3 extends over 12 amino acids. V dropped 4 bases and J dropped 0 bases, with 6 bases sitting between them. The CDR3 region has the DNA TGCAGTGCTACCCCGGTGAACACTGAAGCTTTCTTT. Its protein product is CSATPVNTEAFF.

The rearrangement uses TRBV13 and TRBJ1-5; TRBD1 is a possible D gene (5 bases). Germline-derived CDR1 and CDR2 are PRHDT and FYEKMQ (reference sequence). The CDR3 sequence is 16 residues long. V lost 6 bases, J lost 4 bases, and 19 bases lay in between. DNA for the CDR3: TGTGCCAGCAGTCAAGGGGATTCACCCCCAAATCAGCCCCAGCATTTT. Translation gives CASSQGDSPPNQPQHF.

This clonotype was seen once. The chain combines TRBV30 with TRBJ1-2, with 7 bases that match TRBD1. This CDR3 region has 15 residues. J lost 7 bases, V lost 4 bases, and 15 bases had no gene match. CDR1 and CDR2 (germline): GTSNPN, SVGIG (reference sequence). The CDR3 spells CAWTTRTGRRSGYTF. CDR3 bases: TGTGCCTGGACGACCCGGACAGGAAGAAGGTCTGGCTACACCTTC.

This clonotype was recorded many times. The chain links TRBV30 to TRBJ1-4, with 9 bases that match TRBD1. CDR3 length: 14 residues. From germline, CDR1 is GTSNPN and CDR2 SVGIG (reference sequence). V lost 2 bases, J lost 7 bases, and 5 bases stayed unmatched. The CDR3 sequence is CAWSSEDRGEKLFF. The DNA of the CDR3 is TGTGCCTGGAGTTCGGAGGACAGGGGTGAAAAACTGTTTTTT.

This clonotype was seen repeatedly, ten times or more. The V call is TRBV2, the J call TRBJ2-2, with 7 bases aligning to TRBD2. V lost 3 bases and J lost 3; bases outside the gene matches: 7. CDR3 length: 16 residues. Germline lookup yields CDR1 SNHLY and CDR2 FYNNEI. CDR3 sequence reads: CASSERTSRDTGELFF. The CDR3 nucleotides are TGTGCCAGCAGTGAGAGGACTAGTAGGGACACCGGGGAGCTGTTTTTT. The full variable domain, its missing parts supplied by reference TRBV2 and TRBJ2-2, is EPEVTQTPSHQVTQMGQEVILRCVPISNHLYFYWYRQILGQKVEFLVSFYNNEISEKSEIFDDQFSVERPDGSNFTLKIRSTKLEDSAMYFCASSERTSRDTGELFFGEGSRLTVL.

At least ten counts were recorded for this clonotype. CDR3 sequence (DNA): TGTGCCAGCAGTTATGCAGGCCTAAGCTCTGGGGCCAACGTCCTGACTTTC. Protein: CASSYAGLSSGANVLTF. V gene TRBV6-1 combines with J gene TRBJ2-6, with unresolved D. Trimming cost V 5 bases and J 0 bases, with 14 bases left between them. CDR1 is MNHNS, CDR2 SASEGT, per germline. CDR3 length: 17 residues.

This chain joins TRBV19 and TRBJ2-7; 7 bases agree with TRBD1. V was pared by 3 bases and J by 0 bases, with 5 bases of the junction left unmatched. Germline values: CDR1 LNHDA, CDR2 SQIVND (reference sequence). This CDR3 comprises 15 residues. This chain's CDR3 is CASSMGRGFSYEQYF. CDR3 coding DNA: TGTGCCAGTAGTATGGGCAGGGGGTTCTCCTACGAGCAGTACTTC.

Many counts were recorded for this clonotype. This chain connects TRBV18 to TRBJ2-1; 8 bases map to TRBD2. Looked up from germline, CDR1 is KGHSH and CDR2 is LQKENI. V lost 3 bases, J lost 4 bases, and 8 bases stayed unmatched. The CDR3 consists of 16 residues. The CDR3, as DNA: TGTGCCAGCTCACCTCTTAGCGGGAAGTTTTACAATGAGCAGTTCTTC. As protein: CASSPLSGKFYNEQFF.

The chain recombines TRBV4-2 with TRBJ2-5, with D perhaps TRBD1 (6 bases). The germline CDR1 and CDR2 sequences are LGHNA and YNFKEQ. The CDR3 runs 14 residues. Trimming removed 0 bases at V and 5 bases at J, with 10 bases between. DNA of the CDR3: TGTGCCAGCAGCCAAGATCAGGGGATGGAGACCCAGTACTTC. The encoded protein is CASSQDQGMETQYF.

This clonotype has a count of ten or more. This chain uses TRBV3-1 with TRBJ2-7; 9 nucleotides line up with TRBD2. The germline V gene encodes CDR1 LGHDT and CDR2 YNNKEL (reference sequence). Trimming removed 5 bases from V and 2 bases from J; junction bases left unmatched: 4. The CDR3 is made up of 14 amino acids. The CDR3 reads CASSGGGAAYEQYF. CDR3 sequence (DNA): TGTGCCAGCAGCGGCGGGGGGGCGGCCTACGAGCAGTACTTC.

This clonotype was seen at least ten times. This rearrangement joins TRBV11-2 to TRBJ2-7; D might be TRBD2 (5 bases). V gave up 1 base and J gave up 3 bases, with 13 bases separating them. This CDR3 has 15 amino acids. The germline CDR1 and CDR2 sequences are SGHAT and FQNNGV. The CDR3 sequence is CASSLAFISDYEQYF. The CDR3 nucleotides are TGTGCCAGCAGCTTAGCCTTTATTAGCGACTACGAGCAGTACTTC.